This is a list of T cell receptor beta chains from one sample in a study of blood T cell repertoires in COVID-19. Only in-frame clones appear in the TCRdb table, and some are missing; sequencing was by immunoSEQ multiplex PCR. The table shows fewer than 350,000 clones, with roughly 80% occurring only once. The material sequenced was peripheral blood. These TCRs come from a woman aged 50 to 60 with active or convalescent COVID-19. CDR3s include the opening cysteine and the closing phenylalanine or tryptophan. The order of the fields is J gene, D gene, clone size, CDR3 length, V gene, CDR3 DNA, CDR3 protein. D genes are given only for firm matches. Some rows have no size entry. The others give once, few or many, or a class for an expanded clone.

>TRBJ2-1|TRBD2|.|15|TRBV7-8
TGTGCCAGCAGCTTAGTGGGAGGGACTTACAATGAGCAGTTCTTC
CASSLVGGTYNEQFF
>TRBJ1-3|.|.|15|TRBV3-1/TRBV3-2
TGTGCCAGCAGCCAGGCCGTCGGGAGCTCGGACACCATATATTTT
CASSQAVGSSDTIYF
>TRBJ2-1|TRBD2|.|16|TRBV27
TGTGCCAGCAGCACCCCCTCGGTAGCGGGAAACAATGAGCAGTTCTTC
CASSTPSVAGNNEQFF
>TRBJ2-1|.|.|14|TRBV5-1
TGCGCCAGCAGCTTGGTTTCAGGGAACTATGAGCAGTTCTTC
CASSLVSGNYEQFF
>TRBJ1-6|.|.|18|TRBV21-1
TGTGCCAGCAGATTACTAAACCGGGACAGGGCTTGGAATTCACCCCTCCACTTT
CASRLLNRDRAWNSPLHF
>TRBJ1-1|TRBD1|.|16|TRBV10-3
TGTGCCACCCGGCCCGCGGGACAGGGAAAGGGCACTGAAGCTTTCTTT
CATRPAGQGKGTEAFF
>TRBJ2-7|.|.|14|TRBV12-5
TGTGCTAGTGGAAAGCAGCCTAGCTCCTACGAGCAGTACTTC
CASGKQPSSYEQYF
>TRBJ2-1|.|.|13|TRBV2
TGTGCCAGCAGTGACCTCGGTTACGATGAGCAGTTCTTC
CASSDLGYDEQFF
>TRBJ2-3|TRBD2|.|16|TRBV7-3
TGTGCCAGCAGCTTAAGGGCGGGAGTCGTGGCAGATACGCAGTATTTT
CASSLRAGVVADTQYF
>TRBJ2-5|.|.|13|TRBV15
TGTGCCACCAGCAGAGGGGGCGTAGAGACCCAGTACTTC
CATSRGGVETQYF
>TRBJ2-5|TRBD1|.|17|TRBV3-1/TRBV3-2
TGTGCCAGCAGCCGATTGCCGGACAGGGGGGGAGGAGAGACCCAGTACTTC
CASSRLPDRGGGETQYF
>TRBJ2-1|TRBD2|.|15|TRBV7-9
TGTGCCAGCAGCCCAGGGACTAGCGGAAACAATGAGCAGTTCTTC
CASSPGTSGNNEQFF
>TRBJ2-5|.|.|15|TRBV4-1
TGCGCCAGCAGATCCATAGCGGTCGGCGGAGAGACCCAGTACTTC
CASRSIAVGGETQYF
>TRBJ2-7|TRBD2|.|14|TRBV5-4
TGTGCCAGCAGCACGGAAGCGGGAGCCTACGAGCAGTACTTC
CASSTEAGAYEQYF
>TRBJ1-4|TRBD1|.|21|TRBV28
TGTGCCAGCAGTAACAGGAACAGGGGGAGTGAATTAGCATCATCTAATGAAAAACTGTTTTTT
CASSNRNRGSELASSNEKLFF
>TRBJ2-2|TRBD2|.|16|TRBV9
TGTGCCAGCAGCGTAGGGCTAGCGGGAGACCCCGGGGAGCTGTTTTTT
CASSVGLAGDPGELFF
>TRBJ2-1|.|few|16|TRBV7-9
TGTGCCAGCAGCGATATCGGGGACTCGAACTACAATGAGCAGTTCTTC
CASSDIGDSNYNEQFF
>TRBJ1-2|TRBD1|.|15|TRBV2
TGTGCCAGCAGTTACGTGTCGGGACAGGGGGTAGGCTACACCTTC
CASSYVSGQGVGYTF
>TRBJ1-1|TRBD1|many|15|TRBV6-1
TGTGCCAGCAGTGACCCGGGACAGGGGGACACTGAAGCTTTCTTT
CASSDPGQGDTEAFF
>TRBJ2-1|TRBD2|.|12|TRBV5-1
TGCGCCAGCAGCTTGGAGACGGGAGGGCAGTTCTTC
CASSLETGGQFF
>TRBJ1-3|.|.|13|TRBV18
TGTGCCAGCTCACCAGGCCGGGAAAACACCATATATTTT
CASSPGRENTIYF
>TRBJ2-1|TRBD2|.|17|TRBV4-2
TGTGCCAGCAGCCAAGAAATTCTAGCGGGAGTCGTGAATGAGCAGTTCTTC
CASSQEILAGVVNEQFF
>TRBJ2-7|.|.|13|TRBV28
TGTGCCAGCAGCCGGGCCGGCGGAGGGCCTGTTTACTTC
CASSRAGGGPVYF
>TRBJ2-3|TRBD2|.|13|TRBV7-3
TGTGCCAGCAGCTTGTGGACTAGCGAAACGCAGTATTTT
CASSLWTSETQYF
>TRBJ1-6|.|.|14|TRBV6-5
TGTGCCAGCACCAGGGAAATAAGAAATTCACCCCTCCACTTT
CASTREIRNSPLHF
>TRBJ2-3|.|.|15|TRBV4-2
TGTGCCAGCAGCCAAGAGGACTCGCTCACAGATACGCAGTATTTT
CASSQEDSLTDTQYF
>TRBJ2-3|TRBD2|.|16|TRBV4-2
TGTGCCAGCAGCCGCCAGGGCGGGAGGGCCGAAGATACGCAGTATTTT
CASSRQGGRAEDTQYF
>TRBJ2-1|TRBD1|few|15|TRBV7-7
TGTGCCAGCGCCCCGGGACAGGGGGCGGAAGGTGAGCAGTTCTTC
CASAPGQGAEGEQFF
>TRBJ1-1|.|.|14|TRBV19
TGTGCCAGCCAGACAGCATTTGAGGACACTGAAGCTTTCTTT
CASQTAFEDTEAFF
>TRBJ1-1|.|.|13|TRBV15
TGTGCCACCAGCAGAAACGGGGGAACTGAAGCTTTCTTT
CATSRNGGTEAFF
>TRBJ2-1|.|few|15|TRBV6-4
TGTGCCAGCAGTGACGAAGCGGGCTCCTACAATGAGCAGTTCTTC
CASSDEAGSYNEQFF
>TRBJ1-3|.|.|16|TRBV14
TGTGCCAGCAGCCAAGGTTCCGGGGGGGCTGGAAACACCATATATTTT
CASSQGSGGAGNTIYF
>TRBJ2-7|.|.|17|TRBV18
TGTGCCAGCGCCGGGACAGGGGGGACTAGCGGGCTTTACGAGCAGTACTTC
CASAGTGGTSGLYEQYF
>TRBJ1-4|.|.|13|TRBV19
TGTGCCACCTCAGGGACAACTAATGAAAAACTGTTTTTT
CATSGTTNEKLFF
>TRBJ1-1|TRBD1|.|18|TRBV2
TGTGCCAGCAGTTTCCCCGGGACAGGGACTGCCATGGCCACTGAAGCTTTCTTT
CASSFPGTGTAMATEAFF
>TRBJ2-1|.|.|11|TRBV4-1
TGCGCCAGCAGCCTGGACAACCGACCGGTCTTC
CASSLDNRPVF
>TRBJ1-1|TRBD1|.|15|TRBV28
TGTGCCAGCAGTTTATATACAGGGGGCGCGACTGAAGCTTTCTTT
CASSLYTGGATEAFF
>TRBJ1-2|.|.|16|TRBV6-5
TGTGCCAGCAGTTACCGAAAATTTGACAGTACTTATGGCTACACCTTC
CASSYRKFDSTYGYTF
>TRBJ2-3|TRBD2|.|16|TRBV7-9
TGTGCCAGCAGCTTGTTTAGCGGGAGAATCCCGAATACGCAGTATTTT
CASSLFSGRIPNTQYF
>TRBJ2-1|.|.|15|TRBV4-1
TGCGCCAGCAGCCGAACGAGGGGGACGTACAATGAGCAGTTCTTC
CASSRTRGTYNEQFF
>TRBJ1-4|TRBD1|once|14|TRBV30
TGTGCCTGGAGTACGGGACAGGGAAATGAAAAACTGTTTTTT
CAWSTGQGNEKLFF